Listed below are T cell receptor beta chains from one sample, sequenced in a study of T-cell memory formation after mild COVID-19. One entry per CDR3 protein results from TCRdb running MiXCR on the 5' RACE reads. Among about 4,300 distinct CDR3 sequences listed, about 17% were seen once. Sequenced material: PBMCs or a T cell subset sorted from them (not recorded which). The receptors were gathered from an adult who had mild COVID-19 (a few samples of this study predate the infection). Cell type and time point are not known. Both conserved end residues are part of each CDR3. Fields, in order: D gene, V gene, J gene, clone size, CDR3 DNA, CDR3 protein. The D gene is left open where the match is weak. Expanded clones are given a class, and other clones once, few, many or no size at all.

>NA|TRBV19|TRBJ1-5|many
TGTGCCAGTAGTATCCCACTGAGCAATCAGCCCCAGCATTTT
CASSIPLSNQPQHF
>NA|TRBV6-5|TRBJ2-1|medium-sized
TGTGCCAGCAGTCTTTCGCCTAGGGGGAGTAGGAACAATGAGCAGTTCTTC
CASSLSPRGSRNNEQFF
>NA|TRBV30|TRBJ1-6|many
TGTGCCTGGCAGAAAACTACGGACAATCCGTTCTATAATTCACCCCTCCACTTT
CAWQKTTDNPFYNSPLHF
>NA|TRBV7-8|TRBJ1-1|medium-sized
TGTGCCAGCAGCCCGTCCATGAACACTGAAGCTTTCTTT
CASSPSMNTEAFF
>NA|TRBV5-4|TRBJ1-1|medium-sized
TGTGCCAGCAGCCCGCCGACAGGAATGGCTGAAGCTTTCTTT
CASSPPTGMAEAFF
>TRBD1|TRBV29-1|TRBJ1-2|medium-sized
TGCAGCGTTGAAGTTCTTGGGACAGGGTTGCGCGGCTACACCTTC
CSVEVLGTGLRGYTF
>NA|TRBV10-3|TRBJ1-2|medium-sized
TGTGCCATCAGTGAGTCGATCGGGTTCTATGGCTACACCTTC
CAISESIGFYGYTF
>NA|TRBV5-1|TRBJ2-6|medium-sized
TGCGCCAGCAGGTACACGGGGGCACCCTCGGGGGCCAACGTCCTGACTTTC
CASRYTGAPSGANVLTF
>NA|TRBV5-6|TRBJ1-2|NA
TGTGCCAGCACGTCAGGCTATGGCTACACCTTC
CASTSGYGYTF
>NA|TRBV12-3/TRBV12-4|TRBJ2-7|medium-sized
TGTGCCAGCAGTTTTAAGGGCGGCTACGAGCAGTACTTC
CASSFKGGYEQYF
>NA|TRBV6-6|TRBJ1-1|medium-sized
TGTGCCAGCAGTGTGGGACAAGACACTGAAGCTTTCTTT
CASSVGQDTEAFF
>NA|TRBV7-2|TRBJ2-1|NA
TGTGCCAGCAGCTTAGCGTACACGATAATCCTCAATGAGCAGTCTTTC
CASSLAYTIILNEQSF
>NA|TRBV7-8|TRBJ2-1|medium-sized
TGTGCCAGCAGCCCCCGGTTACCCCGTGAGCAGTTCTTC
CASSPRLPREQFF
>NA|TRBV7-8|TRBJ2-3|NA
TGTGCCAGCAGCTTCACAGATACGCAGTATTTT
CASSFTDTQYF
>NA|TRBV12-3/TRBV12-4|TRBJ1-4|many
TGTGCCAGCAGGATACAGGCCGGCGGTGAAAAACTGTTTTTT
CASRIQAGGEKLFF
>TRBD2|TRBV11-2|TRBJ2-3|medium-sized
TGTGCCAGCAGGGGACTAGCGGGGTCGTCCACAGATACGCAGTATTTT
CASRGLAGSSTDTQYF
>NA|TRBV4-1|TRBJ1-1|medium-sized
TGCGCCAGCAGCCAAGGTGCAGGGAGGGGGAACACTGAAGCTTTCTTT
CASSQGAGRGNTEAFF
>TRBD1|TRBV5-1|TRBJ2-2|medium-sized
TGCGCCAGCAGCCCGGACAGGGCTGGTGGGGAGCTGTTTTTT
CASSPDRAGGELFF
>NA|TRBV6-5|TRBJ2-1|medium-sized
TGTGCCAGCAGCTCTCGGGGTGAGCAGTTCTTC
CASSSRGEQFF
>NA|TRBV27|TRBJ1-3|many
TGTGCCAGCAGTTTATCGGGAGGGTCTGGAAACACCATATATTTT
CASSLSGGSGNTIYF
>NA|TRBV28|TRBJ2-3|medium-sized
TGTGCCAGCAGTTTCGGGACACAGAACACAGATACGCAGTATTTT
CASSFGTQNTDTQYF
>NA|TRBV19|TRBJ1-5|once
TGTGCCAGCTCGGATCACCGGTCCGGGCCCCAGCATTTT
CASSDHRSGPQHF
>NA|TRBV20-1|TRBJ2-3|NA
TGCAGTGCTAGAGAGGACAGAAGCACAGATACGCAGTATTTT
CSAREDRSTDTQYF
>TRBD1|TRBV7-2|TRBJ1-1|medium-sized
TGTGCCAGCAGCCTAGGACAGGGCTACACTGAAGCTTTCTTT
CASSLGQGYTEAFF
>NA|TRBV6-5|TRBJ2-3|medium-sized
TGTGCCACCATTAAGGGGCCCATGGATACGCAGTATTTT
CATIKGPMDTQYF
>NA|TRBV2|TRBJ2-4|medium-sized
TGTGCCAGCGGGTACGCCAAAAACATTCAGTACTTC
CASGYAKNIQYF
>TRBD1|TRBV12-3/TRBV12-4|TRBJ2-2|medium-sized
TGTGCCAGCAGTCCCCTCCGGACAGGGGTTACCGGGGAGCTGTTTTTT
CASSPLRTGVTGELFF
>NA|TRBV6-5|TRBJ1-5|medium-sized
TGTGCCAGCAGTGTCAGTAATAGCAATCAGCCCCAGCATTTT
CASSVSNSNQPQHF
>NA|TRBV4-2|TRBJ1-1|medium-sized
TGTGCCAGCAGCCAAGATCGGATTGGCCCCACTGAAGCTTTCTTT
CASSQDRIGPTEAFF
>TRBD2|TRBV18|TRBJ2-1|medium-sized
TGTGCCAGCTCGTGGGGCCCCCCAGCGGGGGGGAACAATGAGCAGTTCTTC
CASSWGPPAGGNNEQFF
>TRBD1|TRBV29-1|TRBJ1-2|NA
TGCAGCGTTGGAGGGACAGGGAACTATGGCTACACCTTC
CSVGGTGNYGYTF
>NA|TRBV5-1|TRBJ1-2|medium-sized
TGCGCCAGCAGCTTGGAGCGGGGAATAGATGGCTACACCTTC
CASSLERGIDGYTF